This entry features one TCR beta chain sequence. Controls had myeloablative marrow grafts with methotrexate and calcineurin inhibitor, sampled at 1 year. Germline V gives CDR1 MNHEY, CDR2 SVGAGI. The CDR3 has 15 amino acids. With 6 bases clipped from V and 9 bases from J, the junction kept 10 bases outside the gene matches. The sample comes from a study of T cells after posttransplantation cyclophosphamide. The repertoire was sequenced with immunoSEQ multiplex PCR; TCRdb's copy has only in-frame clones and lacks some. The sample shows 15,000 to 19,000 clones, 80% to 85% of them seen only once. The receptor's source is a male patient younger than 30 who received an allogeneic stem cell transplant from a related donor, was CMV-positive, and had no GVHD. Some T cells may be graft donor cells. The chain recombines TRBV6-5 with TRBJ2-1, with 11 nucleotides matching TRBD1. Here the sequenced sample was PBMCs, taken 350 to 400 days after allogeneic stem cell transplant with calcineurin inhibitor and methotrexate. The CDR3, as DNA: TGTGCCAGCAGACGGGGACAGGGGGGGTCGAGTGAGCAGTTCTTC. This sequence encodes CASRRGQGGSSEQFF.